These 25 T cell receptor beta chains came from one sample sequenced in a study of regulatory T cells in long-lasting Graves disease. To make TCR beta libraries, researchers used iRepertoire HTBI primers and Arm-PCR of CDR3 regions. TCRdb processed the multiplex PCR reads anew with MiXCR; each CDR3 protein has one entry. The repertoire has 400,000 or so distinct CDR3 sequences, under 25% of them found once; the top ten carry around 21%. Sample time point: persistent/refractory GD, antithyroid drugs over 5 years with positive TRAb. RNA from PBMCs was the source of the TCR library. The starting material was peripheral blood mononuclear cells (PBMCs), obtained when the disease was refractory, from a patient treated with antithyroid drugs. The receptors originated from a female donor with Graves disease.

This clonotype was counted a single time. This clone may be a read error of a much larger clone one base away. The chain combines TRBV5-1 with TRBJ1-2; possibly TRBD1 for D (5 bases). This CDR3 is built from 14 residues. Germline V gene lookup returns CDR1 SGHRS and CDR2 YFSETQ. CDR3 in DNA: TGCGCCAGCAGCCTAGCGACAGACAACTGTGGCTACACCTTC. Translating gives CASSLATDNCGYTF.

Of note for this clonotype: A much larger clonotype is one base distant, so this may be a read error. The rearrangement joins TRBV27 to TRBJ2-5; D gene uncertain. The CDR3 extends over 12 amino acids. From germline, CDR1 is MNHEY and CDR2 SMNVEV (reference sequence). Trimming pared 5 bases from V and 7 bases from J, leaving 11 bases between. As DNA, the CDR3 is TGTGCCAGCAGTGACAATAGTGGGACCCAGTACTTC. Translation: CASSDNSGTQYF.

Written as DNA, the CDR3 is TGTGCCACCAAGGGACAGGTGAACTCTGGAAACACCATATATTTT. The encoded protein is CATKGQVNSGNTIYF. This chain links TRBV28 with TRBJ1-3; 8 bases match TRBD1. The germline gives CDR1 MDHEN, CDR2 SYDVKM. With V trimmed by 10 bases and J by 0 bases, 8 bases remained unmatched. The CDR3 extends over 15 amino acids.

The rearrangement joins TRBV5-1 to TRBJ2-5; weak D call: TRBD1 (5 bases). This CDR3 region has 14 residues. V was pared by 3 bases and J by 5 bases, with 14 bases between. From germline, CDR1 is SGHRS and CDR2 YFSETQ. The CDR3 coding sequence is TGCGCCAGCAGCTGGAAAGGGGCTGAGGAGACCCAGTACTTC. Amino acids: CASSWKGAEETQYF.

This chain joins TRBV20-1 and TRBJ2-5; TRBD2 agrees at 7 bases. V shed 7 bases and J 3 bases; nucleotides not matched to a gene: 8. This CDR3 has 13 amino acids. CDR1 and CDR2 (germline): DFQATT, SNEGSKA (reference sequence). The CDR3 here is CSVPPGGKETQYF. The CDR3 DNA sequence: TGCAGTGTCCCGCCGGGGGGAAAAGAGACCCAGTACTTC.

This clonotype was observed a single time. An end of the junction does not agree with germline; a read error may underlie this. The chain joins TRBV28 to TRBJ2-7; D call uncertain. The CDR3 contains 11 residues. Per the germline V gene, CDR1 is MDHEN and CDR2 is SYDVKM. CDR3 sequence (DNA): TGTACCAGCAGTCTTCTCGGCGAGCAGTACTTC. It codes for CTSSLLGEQYF.

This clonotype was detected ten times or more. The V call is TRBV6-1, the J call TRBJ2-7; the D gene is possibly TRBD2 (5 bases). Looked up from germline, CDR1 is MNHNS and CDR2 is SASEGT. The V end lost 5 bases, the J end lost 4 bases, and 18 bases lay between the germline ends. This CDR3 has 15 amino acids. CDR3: CASSLSSGRVYEQYF. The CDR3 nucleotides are TGTGCCAGCAGTCTGTCGTCGGGAAGGGTGTACGAGCAGTACTTC.

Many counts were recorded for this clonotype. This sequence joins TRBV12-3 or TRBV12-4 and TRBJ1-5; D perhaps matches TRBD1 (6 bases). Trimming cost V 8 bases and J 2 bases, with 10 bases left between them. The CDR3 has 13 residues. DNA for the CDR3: TGTGCCAGCGGGGGCGCGGGCAATCAGCCCCAGCATTTT. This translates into CASGGAGNQPQHF.

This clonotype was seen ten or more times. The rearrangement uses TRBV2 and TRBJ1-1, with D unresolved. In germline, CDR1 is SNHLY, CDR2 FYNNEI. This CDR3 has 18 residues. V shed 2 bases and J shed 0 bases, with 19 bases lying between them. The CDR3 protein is CASSERSGQWLMNTEAFF. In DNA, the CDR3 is TGTGCCAGCAGTGAAAGGAGTGGGCAGTGGCTGATGAACACTGAAGCTTTCTTT.

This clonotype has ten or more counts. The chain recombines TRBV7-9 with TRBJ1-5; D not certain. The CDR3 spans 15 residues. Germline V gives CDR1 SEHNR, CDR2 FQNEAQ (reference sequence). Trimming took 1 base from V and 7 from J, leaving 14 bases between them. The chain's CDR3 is CASSLDTSAWQPQHF. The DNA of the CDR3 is TGTGCCAGCAGCTTAGATACATCGGCCTGGCAGCCCCAGCATTTT.

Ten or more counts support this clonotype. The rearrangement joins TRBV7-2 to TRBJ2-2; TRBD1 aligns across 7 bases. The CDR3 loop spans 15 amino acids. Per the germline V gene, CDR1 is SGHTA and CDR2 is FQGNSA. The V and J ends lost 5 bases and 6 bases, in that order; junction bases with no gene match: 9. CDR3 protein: CASSPPDRSSGELFF. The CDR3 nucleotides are TGTGCCAGCAGCCCTCCGGACAGGAGCTCCGGGGAGCTGTTTTTT.

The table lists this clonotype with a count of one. CDR3 DNA: TGTGCCAGCAGTGACGGACGACAGGCCGCCTCCTACGAGCAGTACTTC. Translated: CASSDGRQAASYEQYF. The chain employs TRBV6-1 and TRBJ2-7, with TRBD1 as a possible D gene (6 bases). The length of the CDR3 is 16 residues. V gave up 3 bases and J gave up 0 bases, with 15 bases separating them. Germline V CDR1 and CDR2: MNHNS, SASEGT.

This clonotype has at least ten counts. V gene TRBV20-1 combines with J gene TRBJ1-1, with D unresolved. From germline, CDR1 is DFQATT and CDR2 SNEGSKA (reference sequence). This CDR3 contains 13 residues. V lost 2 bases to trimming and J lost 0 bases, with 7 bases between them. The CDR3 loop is CSARWLMNTEAFF. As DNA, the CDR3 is TGCAGTGCTAGATGGCTTATGAACACTGAAGCTTTCTTT.

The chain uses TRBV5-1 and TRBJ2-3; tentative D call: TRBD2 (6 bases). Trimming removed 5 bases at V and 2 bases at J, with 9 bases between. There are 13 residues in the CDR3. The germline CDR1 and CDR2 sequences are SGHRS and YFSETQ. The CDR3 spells CASSGGNTDTQYF. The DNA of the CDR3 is TGCGCCAGCAGTGGGGGGAACACAGATACGCAGTATTTT.

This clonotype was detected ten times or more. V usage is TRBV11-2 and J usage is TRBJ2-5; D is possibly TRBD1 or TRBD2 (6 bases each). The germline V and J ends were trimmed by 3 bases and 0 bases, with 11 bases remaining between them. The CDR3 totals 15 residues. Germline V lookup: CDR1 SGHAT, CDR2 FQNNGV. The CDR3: CASSLRGGYQETQYF. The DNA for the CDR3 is TGTGCCAGCAGCTTGCGAGGGGGGTACCAAGAGACCCAGTACTTC.

The CDR3 DNA follows: TGCGCCAGCAGCTTGGGGCAATACCGAGACGAAGCTTTCTTT. Its protein product is CASSLGQYRDEAFF. The V call is TRBV5-1, the J call TRBJ1-1; D is ambiguous. The V gene lost 0 bases and the J gene lost 8 bases, with 14 bases spanning the gap. This CDR3 comprises 14 residues. Germline values: CDR1 SGHRS, CDR2 YFSETQ.

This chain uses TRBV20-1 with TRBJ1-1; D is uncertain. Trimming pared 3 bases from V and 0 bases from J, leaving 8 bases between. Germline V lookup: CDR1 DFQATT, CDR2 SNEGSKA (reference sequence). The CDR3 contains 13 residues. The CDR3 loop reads CSASNSMNTEAFF. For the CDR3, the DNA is TGCAGTGCTAGTAATTCGATGAACACTGAAGCTTTCTTT.

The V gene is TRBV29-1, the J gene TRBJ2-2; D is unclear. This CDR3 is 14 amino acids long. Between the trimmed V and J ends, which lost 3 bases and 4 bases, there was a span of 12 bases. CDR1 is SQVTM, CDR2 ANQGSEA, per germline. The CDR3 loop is CSVEGLVATGELFF. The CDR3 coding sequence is TGCAGCGTTGAGGGTCTAGTAGCCACCGGGGAGCTGTTTTTT.

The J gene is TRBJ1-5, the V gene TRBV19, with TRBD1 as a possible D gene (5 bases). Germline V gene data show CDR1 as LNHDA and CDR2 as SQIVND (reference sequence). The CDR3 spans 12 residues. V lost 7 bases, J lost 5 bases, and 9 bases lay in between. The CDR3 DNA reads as TGTGCCAGTACGTGGGGGGATCAGCCCCAGCATTTT. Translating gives CASTWGDQPQHF.

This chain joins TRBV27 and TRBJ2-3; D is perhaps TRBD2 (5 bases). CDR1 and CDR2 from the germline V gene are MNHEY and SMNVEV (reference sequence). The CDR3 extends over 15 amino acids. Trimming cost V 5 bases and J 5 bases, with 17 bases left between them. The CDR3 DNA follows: TGTGCCAGCAGTGCCTCTAGCTTCAGCTTAGATACGCAGTATTTT. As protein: CASSASSFSLDTQYF.

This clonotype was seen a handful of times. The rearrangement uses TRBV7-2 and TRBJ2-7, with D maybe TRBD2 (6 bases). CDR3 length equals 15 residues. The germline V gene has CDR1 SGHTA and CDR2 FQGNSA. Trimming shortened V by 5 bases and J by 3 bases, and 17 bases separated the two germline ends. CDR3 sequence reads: CASSRNLAEYYEQYF. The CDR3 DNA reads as TGTGCCAGCAGCCGGAACTTAGCGGAGTACTACGAGCAGTACTTC.

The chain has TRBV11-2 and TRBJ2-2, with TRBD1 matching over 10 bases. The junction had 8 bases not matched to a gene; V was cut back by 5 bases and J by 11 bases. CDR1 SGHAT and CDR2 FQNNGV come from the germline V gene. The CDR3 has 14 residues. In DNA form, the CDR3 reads TGTGCCAGCAGCCCGCTCGGACAGGGGGAAGAGCTGTTTTTT. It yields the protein CASSPLGQGEELFF.

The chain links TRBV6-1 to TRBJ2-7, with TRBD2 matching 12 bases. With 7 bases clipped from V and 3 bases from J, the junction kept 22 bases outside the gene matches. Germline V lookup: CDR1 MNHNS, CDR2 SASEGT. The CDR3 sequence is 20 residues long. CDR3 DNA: TGTGCCAGCACCCACCTACCCGGACTAGCGGGGACTCGGAGGAGCTACGAGCAGTACTTC. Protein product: CASTHLPGLAGTRRSYEQYF.

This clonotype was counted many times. CDR3 protein: CASSPVQGIEAFF. Here the CDR3 DNA reads TGTGCCAGCAGCCCCGTACAGGGGATTGAAGCTTTCTTT. The chain couples TRBV6-2 or TRBV6-3 to TRBJ1-1; TRBD1 agrees at 7 bases. The germline V gene has CDR1 MNHEY and CDR2 SVGEGT. This CDR3 has 13 residues. V lost 6 bases to trimming and J lost 7 bases; unmatched junction nucleotides: 8.

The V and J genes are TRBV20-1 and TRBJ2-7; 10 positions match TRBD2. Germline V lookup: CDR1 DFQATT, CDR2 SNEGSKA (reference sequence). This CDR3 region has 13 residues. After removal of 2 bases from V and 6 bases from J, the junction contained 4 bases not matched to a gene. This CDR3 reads CSARLAGVGEQYF. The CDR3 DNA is TGCAGTGCTAGACTAGCGGGAGTAGGCGAGCAGTACTTC.